This T cell receptor (beta chain) was captured by sequencing in a study of post-analysis software for immune sequencing data. Study-wide background: The disease courses spanned relapsing-remitting, secondary progressive and progressive-relapsing forms of multiple sclerosis.

Germline V gene lookup returns CDR1 SGHRS and CDR2 YFSETQ. V lost 0 bases, J lost 2 bases, and 11 bases lay in between. The CDR3 is 15 residues long. On this clonotype: Its specificity is unknown.

Points from the study as a whole: About five TRBV segments were more frequent in patients than controls; TRBV5-6, TRBV5-1 and TRBV20-1 belonged to this group.

Unique molecular identifiers were carried by the TCR beta cDNA libraries. TCRdb re-analysed the PCR reads in MiXCR, keeping a single row per CDR3 protein. The profile shows more than 500,000 distinct CDR3 sequences, under 40% of them singletons. The material sequenced was blood. V gene TRBV5-1 combines with J gene TRBJ1-2; TRBD1 is a possible D gene (5 bases). This TCR was recovered from a girl aged 2-17 years with multiple sclerosis. CDR3 amino acids: CASSLAPGYNYGYTF. The CDR3 nucleotides are TGCGCCAGCAGCTTGGCACCAGGGTACAACTATGGCTACACCTTC.